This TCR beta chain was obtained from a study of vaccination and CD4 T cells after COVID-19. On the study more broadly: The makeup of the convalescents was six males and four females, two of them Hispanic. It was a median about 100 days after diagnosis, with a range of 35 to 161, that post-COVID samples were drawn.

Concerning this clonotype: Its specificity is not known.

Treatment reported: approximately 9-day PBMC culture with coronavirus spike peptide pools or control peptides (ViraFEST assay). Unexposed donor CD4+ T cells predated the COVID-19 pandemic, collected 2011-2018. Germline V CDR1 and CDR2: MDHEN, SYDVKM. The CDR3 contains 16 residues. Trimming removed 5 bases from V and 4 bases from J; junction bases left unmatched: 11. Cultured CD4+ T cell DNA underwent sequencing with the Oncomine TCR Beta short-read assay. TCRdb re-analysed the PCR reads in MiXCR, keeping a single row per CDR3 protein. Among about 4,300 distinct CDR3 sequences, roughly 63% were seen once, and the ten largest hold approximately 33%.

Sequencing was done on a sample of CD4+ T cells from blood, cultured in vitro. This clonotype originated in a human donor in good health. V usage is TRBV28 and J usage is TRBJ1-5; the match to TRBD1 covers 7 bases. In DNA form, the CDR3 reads TGTGCCAGCAGTCCACACAGGGGAAGCGGGAATCAGCCCCAGCATTTT. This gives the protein CASSPHRGSGNQPQHF.